This T cell receptor (beta chain) was profiled in a study of neurological immune-mediated disorders. General observations from the study: While HTLV-1-associated myelopathy showed the greatest TCR clonal expansion, multiple sclerosis showed the least, falling below healthy controls. None of the CDR3 amino acid sequences in expanded clones turned up in more than one subject, which points to private repertoires in all groups.

Synthesis of cDNA was performed by 5'RACE using 10-nucleotide random UMIs. A single record per CDR3 protein comes from TCRdb applying MiXCR to the 5' RACE reads. The table has roughly 70,000 distinct CDR3 sequences, almost 4% seen once; the top ten hold 1% to 1.5%. 2 million unsorted PBMCs were stored in RNAlater at -80 °C before RNA extraction. This CDR3 is built from 16 residues. Germline V gene lookup returns CDR1 DFQATT and CDR2 SNEGSKA (reference sequence). Trimming pared 5 bases from V and 6 bases from J, leaving 25 bases between. Ten or more counts support this clonotype. Its antigen remains unidentified.

This sequence originates from a man under 40 with multiple sclerosis. The chain combines TRBV20-1 with TRBJ1-2; possibly TRBD1 for D (6 bases). The sample taken for sequencing was PBMCs. The CDR3 nucleotides read TGCAGTGCTTGGCTCCCGGGGCAGGGGAGTAAGAATGGCTACACCTTC. This translates into CSAWLPGQGSKNGYTF.